These 9 T cell receptor beta chains share one sample of origin, sequenced in a study of blood T cell repertoires in COVID-19. Clones were read by immunoSEQ multiplex PCR, and TCRdb kept only the in-frame ones, dropping some. The data contain around 170,000 clones, less than 90% of them singletons. Source material: peripheral blood. The receptors come from a woman in her thirties or forties with acute or convalescent COVID-19.

The CDR3 sequence: CASSQGQTNTGELFF. In DNA form, the CDR3 reads TGCGCCAGCAGCCAGGGACAGACGAACACCGGGGAGCTGTTTTTT. The J gene is TRBJ2-2, the V gene TRBV5-1; 7 nucleotides line up with TRBD1. This CDR3 has 15 residues. V was pared by 4 bases and J by 0 bases, with 3 bases of the junction left unmatched. Looked up from germline, CDR1 is SGHRS and CDR2 is YFSETQ.

This clone came up once. V and J are TRBV3-1 (or the pseudogene TRBV3-2) and TRBJ1-2; 9 bases line up with TRBD1. Germline values: CDR1 LGHDT, CDR2 YNNKEL (reference sequence). This CDR3 region has 16 residues. V lost 6 bases to trimming and J lost 1 base; unmatched junction nucleotides: 9. CDR3 nucleotides: TGTGCCAGCAGACCCGGGACAGGGAATTTTAACTATGGCTACACCTTC. Translating gives CASRPGTGNFNYGYTF.

This clone was counted a few times. The V and J genes are TRBV12-3 or TRBV12-4 and TRBJ2-7; TRBD1 agrees at 8 bases. The ends lost 7 bases at V and 9 bases at J; junction bases unmatched: 8. The CDR3 loop spans 12 amino acids. The CDR3 protein is CASTPGGGTQYF. CDR3 coding DNA: TGTGCCAGCACTCCAGGGGGCGGGACGCAGTACTTC.

This clone was picked up one time. V is TRBV15 and J is TRBJ2-1, with TRBD2 identical over 16 bases. This CDR3 comprises 18 residues. Germline loops: CDR1 LNHNV, CDR2 YYDKDF (reference sequence). J gave up 0 bases and V 4 bases, and 3 bases lay outside the gene matches. The CDR3 bases are TGTGCCACCAGCACCGGGACTAGCGGGAGGGGCTCCTACAATGAGCAGTTCTTC. This codes for CATSTGTSGRGSYNEQFF.

This clone was counted many times. V and J are TRBV2 and TRBJ1-5, with D uncertain. The germline V and J ends were trimmed by 4 bases and 0 bases, with 4 bases remaining between them. CDR1 SNHLY and CDR2 FYNNEI come from the germline V gene. This CDR3 has 13 amino acids. The CDR3 nucleotides read TGTGCCAGCAGTGGCGATAGCAATCAGCCCCAGCATTTT. This encodes CASSGDSNQPQHF.

CDR3 nucleotides: TGTGCCTGGAGTGTGTCTAGCGGACGCACAGATACGCAGTATTTT. This encodes CAWSVSSGRTDTQYF. The chain recombines TRBV30 with TRBJ2-3, with TRBD2 identical over 7 bases. CDR1 is GTSNPN, CDR2 SVGIG, per germline (reference sequence). The CDR3 length is 15 residues. Trimming took 0 bases from V and 1 from J; bases not matched to a gene: 4.

Comment on this clone: At one boundary the junction diverges from the germline segment, which might be a read error. J is TRBJ2-7 and V is TRBV3-1 (or the pseudogene TRBV3-2); no definite D call. The CDR3 consists of 11 residues. Germline V CDR1 and CDR2: LGHDT, YNNKEL (reference sequence). In DNA, the CDR3 is TGTGCCAGCAGCCAGTCCTCCGAGCAGTACTTC. Translating gives CASSQSSEQYF.

The count of this clone is one. The chain uses TRBV6-5 and TRBJ1-5; the D gene is possibly TRBD1 (5 bases). This CDR3 is 15 amino acids long. Germline assignment: CDR1 MNHEY and CDR2 SVGAGI. Deletions cut 0 bases from V and 8 bases from J, with 14 bases between. CDR3 sequence reads: CASSYSKQAWEPQHF. DNA of the CDR3: TGTGCCAGCAGTTACTCGAAACAGGCGTGGGAGCCCCAGCATTTT.

This clone was seen a few times. The chain uses TRBV28 and TRBJ1-6, with a weak D call TRBD1 (5 bases). Trimming stripped 7 bases from V and 4 bases from J, with 8 bases between. This CDR3 has 13 residues. Germline V gene data show CDR1 as MDHEN and CDR2 as SYDVKM. The DNA for the CDR3 is TGTGCCAGCACAGGGATTTATAATTCACCCCTCCACTTT. Encoded protein: CASTGIYNSPLHF.